The sequence of this T cell receptor beta chain was determined in a study of human T cells and chemical hapten exposure. Study as a whole: Skin on the upper inner arm, approximately 2 cm by approximately 2 cm in size, was sensitized with 2% DPC. Minor volume differences among pooled libraries chiefly drove per-sample TCR yield variation. Cases of alopecia areata, totalis or universalis occurred in a predominantly female patient group.

Library preparation tagged each individual cDNA molecule with a unique molecular identifier. TCRdb ran MiXCR on the RACE reads and lists one entry per CDR3 protein. The sample has 55,000 to 75,000 distinct CDR3 sequences, 9.5% to 15% seen once. This sample's time point: patch test 3, about 24 weeks after DPC sensitization. Treatment noted: therapeutic diphenylcyclopropenone sensitization with weekly scalp DPC. The material was whole blood, obtained in connection with sensitization to the hapten diphenylcyclopropenone (DPC). The receptor comes from a man aged 25-45 years with alopecia areata. Some clones in this sample may be carry-over from other donors' samples.

CDR3 in DNA: TGTGCCAGCAGCGCCGGGACAAACTCCTACGAGCAGTACTTC. This gives the protein CASSAGTNSYEQYF. This chain uses TRBV12-3 or TRBV12-4 with TRBJ2-7; possible D gene TRBD1, 6 bases. The CDR3 spans 14 residues. The V end was cut by 6 bases, the J end by 0 bases, with 12 bases between.